Here is one TCR beta chain with its context. There are a few counts of this clone. No cognate antigen has been identified for it. No clone much larger than this one lies a single base away; base qualities are absent. Preparation of the library involved the immunoSEQ multiplex PCR assay. Rearranged TCR beta chain products were amplified from genomic DNA of sorted T-cell subsets and sequenced. Concerning the study's data processing: Shannon entropy and Simpson indices were used to measure how diverse the repertoire of productive TCR beta rearrangements was. To assess clonal expansion, the frequencies of the 100 most abundant productive TCR beta clonotypes were added up as a share of total reads. A self-reactivity index based on amino acid usage at CDR3beta positions 6 and 7 was applied to the TRB repertoires. Two-way ANOVA was used for repertoire analyses, and Student t or Mann-Whitney tests were used for flow cytometric analyses. TCRdb provides this immuneACCESS table in a form limited to in-frame rearrangements. Some clones are lacking; in checked studies, under half of them reflect an unresolved V gene, and why the rest are absent is not known. D and trimming were read from the DNA, whereas the V and J calls and clone size are those reported in that table. Recorded for this sample are roughly 19,000 clones; about nine tenths of them occurred a single time. Clones ranked in the top ten supply 1.4% of the sample.

The data were obtained in a study of regulatory and conventional T cells in RAG deficiency (TCRdb year 2017). Turning to the overall study: To compare the diversity and composition of the repertoires of Treg, conventional CD4+ and CD8+ T cells between RAG-deficient patients and healthy controls, the study applied high-throughput TCR beta sequencing.

Summary of the overall study and its limitations: RAG-deficient patients showed markedly lower Shannon entropy and higher Simpson indices than control T-cell subpopulations. In Omenn syndrome patients, sorted CD25-high CD127-low cells may represent peripherally activated cells rather than bona fide Treg cells. Compared with controls, Omenn syndrome and CID/AS patients had roughly 100-fold fewer unique TCR beta sequences in Treg cells, but only approximately 10-fold fewer in the other subsets. Some T-cell subset analyses were not done for some subjects. All patient T-cell subsets had shorter CDR3 lengths; Omenn syndrome patients showed >85% Treg-Tconv repertoire overlap at nucleotide and amino acid level.

The CDR1 and CDR2 encoded by the germline V gene are MDHEN and SYDVKM. The CDR3 starts with the cysteine, ends with the phenylalanine, and has 18 residues. Solely the CDR3 DNA is kept, with 54 bases framed from the first base. At the junction V is shortened by 6 bases and J by 0 bases; bases outside the gene matches: 12. Before genomic DNA extraction, regulatory T cells were purified from blood as CD4+CD25-high CD127-low cells. Fewer than ten healthy control donors served as the comparison group for repertoire analyses. These data also featured in a second study, about regulatory T cells. The second investigation adds: The multiplex PCR used 52 forward TRBV primers and 13 reverse TRBJ primers, with assay-based and computational corrections for amplification bias. Patient repertoires showed restricted unique TRB V-J pairs and skewed V and J gene usage, most marked in regulatory T cells. The study compared T-cell receptor beta repertoires of sorted regulatory, conventional CD4+ and CD8+ T cells in CD3G-deficient patients with those in healthy controls. Ficoll density separation was used to isolate peripheral blood mononuclear cells. Rearranged TRB loci were amplified from genomic DNA by multiplex PCR within the immunoSEQ assay. TRB amplicons were sequenced using an Illumina HiSeq platform. Raw sequences were error-filtered and aligned to reference gene sequences by custom algorithms and were subsequently analyzed with the immunoSEQ online tools. Frequencies of productive and nonproductive TRB rearrangements were assessed among unique sequences as well as among total sequences. Prism software was used to run t tests, Mann-Whitney tests or two-way ANOVA for comparisons between groups.

The sequence joins TRBV28 to TRBJ1-3, with TRBD1 matching 9 junction bases. The source is a human donor in good health. Material for sequencing was Tregs sorted from blood. The bases read TGTGCCAGCAGGCCCGGGACAGGGACCCTACTCTCTGGAAACACCATATATTTT. Its protein product is CASRPGTGTLLSGNTIYF.